This T cell receptor (beta chain) is from a study of vaccination effects on CD4 cells after COVID-19. General observations from the study: Infection- and vaccine-induced clones contracted markedly late after vaccination. There were few convalescent patients in the study and no early post-infection timepoints.

Assay: immunoSEQ multiplex PCR; the TCRdb copy retains only in-frame clones and omits some. This sample carries 63,000 or so clones, under 85% of them seen once, and the ten largest clones take over 4.5%. On this clone: Its antigen is currently unknown.

Pools of viral peptides were used by the ViraFEST assay to expand antigen-specific CD4+ T cells ahead of sequencing. Culturing for ten to eleven days preceded CD4+ T cell isolation. Confirmation by PCR established that the person had SARS-CoV-2 infection between March and December 2020. The negative control culture condition consisted of an HIV-1 Nef peptide pool. Sample: CD4+ T cells from PBMCs cultured with HIV peptides, taken before COVID-19 vaccination. Regarding subset: HIV-1 Nef peptide pool negative control/reference culture. This receptor was obtained from a human donor who had a prior SARS-CoV-2 infection.

The CDR3 reads CASSLTGESEYGYTF. The DNA of the CDR3 is TGCGCCAGCAGCTTAACAGGGGAATCTGAATATGGCTACACCTTC. V is TRBV5-1 and J is TRBJ1-2; 7 bases align to TRBD1. This CDR3 is 15 amino acids long. From germline, CDR1 is SGHRS and CDR2 YFSETQ. With 2 bases clipped from V and 5 bases from J, the junction kept 9 bases outside the gene matches.